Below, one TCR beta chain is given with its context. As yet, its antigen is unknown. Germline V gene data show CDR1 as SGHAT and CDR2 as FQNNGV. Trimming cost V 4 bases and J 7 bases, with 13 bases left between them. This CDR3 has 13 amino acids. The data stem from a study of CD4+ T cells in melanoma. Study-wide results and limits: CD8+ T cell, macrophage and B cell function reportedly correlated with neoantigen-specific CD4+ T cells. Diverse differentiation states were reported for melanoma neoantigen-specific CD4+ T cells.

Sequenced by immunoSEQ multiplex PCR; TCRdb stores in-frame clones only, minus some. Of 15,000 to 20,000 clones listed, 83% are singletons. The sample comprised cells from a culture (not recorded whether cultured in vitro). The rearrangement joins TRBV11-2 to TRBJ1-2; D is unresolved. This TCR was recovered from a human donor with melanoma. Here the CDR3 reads CASSSLAVRGYTF. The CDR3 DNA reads TGTGCCAGCAGCTCCTTAGCGGTTCGTGGCTACACCTTC. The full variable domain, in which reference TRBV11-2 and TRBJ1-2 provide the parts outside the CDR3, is EAGVAQSPRYKIIEKRQSVAFWCNPISGHATLYWYQQILGQGPKLLIQFQNNGVVDDSQLPKDRFSAERLKGVDSTLKIQPAKLEDSAVYLCASSSLAVRGYTFGSGTRLTVV.